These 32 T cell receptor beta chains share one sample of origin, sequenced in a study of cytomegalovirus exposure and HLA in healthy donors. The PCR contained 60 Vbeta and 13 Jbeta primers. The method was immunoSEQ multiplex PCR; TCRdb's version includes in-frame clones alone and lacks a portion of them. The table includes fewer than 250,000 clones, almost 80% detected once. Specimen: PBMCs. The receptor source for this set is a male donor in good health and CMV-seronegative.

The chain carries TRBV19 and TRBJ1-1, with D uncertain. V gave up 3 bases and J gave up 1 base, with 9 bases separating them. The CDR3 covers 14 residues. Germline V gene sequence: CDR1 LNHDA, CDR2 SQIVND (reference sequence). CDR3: CASSISDWNTEAFF. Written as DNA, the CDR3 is TGTGCCAGTAGTATTAGCGACTGGAACACTGAAGCTTTCTTT.

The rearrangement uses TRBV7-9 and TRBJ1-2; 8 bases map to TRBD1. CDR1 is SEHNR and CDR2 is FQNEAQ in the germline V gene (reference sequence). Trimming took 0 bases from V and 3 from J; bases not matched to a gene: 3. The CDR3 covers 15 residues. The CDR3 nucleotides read TGTGCCAGCAGCTTAGCGACAGGGGCCCACTATGGCTACACCTTC. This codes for CASSLATGAHYGYTF.

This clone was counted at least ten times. Here the CDR3 DNA reads TGTGCCCCCTCGTGGGCGGGGGCTGAGCTGTTTTTT. Amino acids: CAPSWAGAELFF. V gene TRBV6-1 combines with J gene TRBJ2-2, with D possibly matching TRBD2 (7 bases). The CDR3 runs 12 residues. Germline-derived CDR1 and CDR2 are MNHNS and SASEGT. Deletions cut 11 bases from V and 11 bases from J, with 18 bases between.

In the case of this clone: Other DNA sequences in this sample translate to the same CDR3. This CDR3 reads CASSIGTHNEQFF. The CDR3 region has the DNA TGTGCCAGTAGTATTGGGACACACAATGAGCAGTTCTTC. J is TRBJ2-1 and V is TRBV19, with a possible D match to TRBD1 (6 bases). V lost 3 bases and J lost 5, with 8 bases in between. CDR1 and CDR2 from the germline V gene are LNHDA and SQIVND (reference sequence). The CDR3 covers 13 residues.

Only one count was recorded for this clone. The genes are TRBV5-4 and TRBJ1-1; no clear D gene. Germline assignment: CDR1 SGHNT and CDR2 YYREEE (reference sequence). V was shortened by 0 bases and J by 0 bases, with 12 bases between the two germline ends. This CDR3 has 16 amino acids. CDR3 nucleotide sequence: TGTGCCAGCAGCTTGGGAGGCCCCCTCTTGAACACTGAAGCTTTCTTT. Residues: CASSLGGPLLNTEAFF.

CDR3 in DNA: TGTGCCAGCTCTGAGGGTCTTGGGGCCAACGTCCTGACTTTC. It specifies CASSEGLGANVLTF. The rearrangement joins TRBV18 to TRBJ2-6; D perhaps matches TRBD2 (5 bases). The CDR3 contains 14 residues. V lost 6 bases to trimming and J lost 3 bases, with 9 bases between them. CDR1 is KGHSH, CDR2 LQKENI, per germline.

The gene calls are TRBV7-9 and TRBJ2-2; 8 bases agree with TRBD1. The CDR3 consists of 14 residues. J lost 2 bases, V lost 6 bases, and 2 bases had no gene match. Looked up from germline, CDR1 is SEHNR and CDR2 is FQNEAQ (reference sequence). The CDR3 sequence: CASRDRGNTGELFF. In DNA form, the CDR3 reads TGTGCCAGCAGAGACAGGGGAAACACCGGGGAGCTGTTTTTT.

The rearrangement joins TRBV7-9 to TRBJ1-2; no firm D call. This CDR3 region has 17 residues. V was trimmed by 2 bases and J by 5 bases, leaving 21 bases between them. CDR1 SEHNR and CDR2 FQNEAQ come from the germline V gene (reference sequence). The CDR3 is CASSLLLPQLGPYGYTF. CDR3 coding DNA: TGTGCCAGCAGCTTATTGCTCCCGCAGTTGGGCCCTTATGGCTACACCTTC.

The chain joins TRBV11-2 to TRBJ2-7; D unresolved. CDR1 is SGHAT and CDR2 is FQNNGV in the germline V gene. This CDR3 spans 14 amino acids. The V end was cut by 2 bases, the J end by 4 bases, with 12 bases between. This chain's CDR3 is CASSLSNRVYEQYF. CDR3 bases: TGTGCCAGCAGCTTATCGAACAGAGTTTACGAGCAGTACTTC.

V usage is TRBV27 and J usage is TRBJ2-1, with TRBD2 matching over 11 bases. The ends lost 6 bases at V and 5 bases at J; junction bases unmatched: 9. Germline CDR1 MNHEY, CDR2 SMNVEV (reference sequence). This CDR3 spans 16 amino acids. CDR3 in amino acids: CASRVFSGRDNNEQFF. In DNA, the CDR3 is TGTGCCAGCAGGGTCTTTAGCGGGAGGGATAACAATGAGCAGTTCTTC.

The DNA of the CDR3 is TGTGCCAGCAGTTCCCGGGACACTCGTGGACTAGCGGTTTTAGTAGATACGCAGTATTTT. This gives the protein CASSSRDTRGLAVLVDTQYF. The chain links TRBV28 to TRBJ2-3, with 10 bases fitting TRBD2. The V gene's germline CDR1 is MDHEN and CDR2 SYDVKM. The CDR3 contains 20 residues. V was pared by 4 bases and J by 5 bases, with 21 bases of the junction left unmatched.

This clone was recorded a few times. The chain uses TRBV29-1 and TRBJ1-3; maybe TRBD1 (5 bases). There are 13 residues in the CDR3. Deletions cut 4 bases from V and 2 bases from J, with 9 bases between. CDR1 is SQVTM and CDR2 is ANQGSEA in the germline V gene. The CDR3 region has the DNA TGCAGCGTTGCCGACAGCGCTGGAAACACCATATATTTT. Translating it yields CSVADSAGNTIYF.

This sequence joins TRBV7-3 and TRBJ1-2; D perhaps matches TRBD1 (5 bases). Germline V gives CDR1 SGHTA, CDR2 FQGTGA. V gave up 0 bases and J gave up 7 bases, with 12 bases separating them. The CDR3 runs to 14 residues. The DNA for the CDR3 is TGTGCCAGCAGCTTAACCTCCCAGGGAGGTGGCTACACCTTC. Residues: CASSLTSQGGGYTF.

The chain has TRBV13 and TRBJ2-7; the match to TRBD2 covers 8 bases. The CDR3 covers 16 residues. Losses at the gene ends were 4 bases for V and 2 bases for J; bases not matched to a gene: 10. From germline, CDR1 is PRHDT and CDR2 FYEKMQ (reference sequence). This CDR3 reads CASSSAEIAGPYEQYF. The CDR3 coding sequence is TGTGCCAGCAGCTCTGCCGAGATAGCGGGACCCTACGAGCAGTACTTC. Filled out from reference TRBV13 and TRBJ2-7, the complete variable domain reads AAGVIQSPRHLIKEKRETATLKCYPIPRHDTVYWYQQGPGQDPQFLISFYEKMQSDKGSIPDRFSAQQFSDYHSELNMSSLELGDSALYFCASSSAEIAGPYEQYFGPGTRLTVT.

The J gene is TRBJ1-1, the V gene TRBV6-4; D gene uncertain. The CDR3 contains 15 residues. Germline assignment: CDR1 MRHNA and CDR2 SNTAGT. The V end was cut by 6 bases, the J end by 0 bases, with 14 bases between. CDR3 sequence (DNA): TGTGCCAGCAGGGTGGTAGTCAGGATGAACACTGAAGCTTTCTTT. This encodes CASRVVVRMNTEAFF.

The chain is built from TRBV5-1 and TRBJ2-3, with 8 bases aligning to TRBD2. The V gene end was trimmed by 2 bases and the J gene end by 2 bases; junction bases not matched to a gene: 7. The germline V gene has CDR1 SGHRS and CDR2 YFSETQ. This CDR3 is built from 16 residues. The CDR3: CASSFIAGGDTDTQYF. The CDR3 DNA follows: TGCGCCAGCAGCTTTATCGCGGGAGGCGACACAGATACGCAGTATTTT.

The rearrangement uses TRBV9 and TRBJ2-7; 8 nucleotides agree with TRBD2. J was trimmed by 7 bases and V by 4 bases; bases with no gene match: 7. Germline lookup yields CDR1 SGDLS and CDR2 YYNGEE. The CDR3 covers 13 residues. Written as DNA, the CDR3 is TGTGCCAGCAGCCCCCGGGGGGGTGGGGAGCAGTACTTC. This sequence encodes CASSPRGGGEQYF.

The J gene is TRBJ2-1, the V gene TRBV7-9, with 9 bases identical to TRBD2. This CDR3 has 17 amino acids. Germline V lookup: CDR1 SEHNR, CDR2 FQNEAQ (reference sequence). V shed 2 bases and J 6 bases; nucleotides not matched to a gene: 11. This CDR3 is CASSLRWLAGVTNEQFF. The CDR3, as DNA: TGTGCCAGCAGCTTACGTTGGTTAGCGGGAGTCACCAATGAGCAGTTCTTC.

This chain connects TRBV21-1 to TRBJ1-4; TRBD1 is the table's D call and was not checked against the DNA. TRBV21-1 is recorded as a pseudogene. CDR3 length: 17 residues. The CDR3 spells CASSGPDRGATNEKLFF. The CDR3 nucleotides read TGTGCCAGCAGCGGACCGGACAGGGGTGCAACTAATGAAAAACTGTTTTTT.

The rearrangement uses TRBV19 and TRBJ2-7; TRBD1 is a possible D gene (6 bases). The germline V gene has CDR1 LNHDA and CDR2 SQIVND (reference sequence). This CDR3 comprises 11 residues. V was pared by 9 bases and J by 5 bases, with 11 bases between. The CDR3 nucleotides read TGTGCCAGCAACCAGGGGAACGAGCAGTACTTC. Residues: CASNQGNEQYF.

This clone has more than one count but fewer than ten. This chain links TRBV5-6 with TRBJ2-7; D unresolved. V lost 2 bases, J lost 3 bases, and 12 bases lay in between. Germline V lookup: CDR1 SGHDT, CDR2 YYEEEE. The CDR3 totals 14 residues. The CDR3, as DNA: TGTGCCAGCAGCTTTCCTATGGCGGACTACGAGCAGTACTTC. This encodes CASSFPMADYEQYF.

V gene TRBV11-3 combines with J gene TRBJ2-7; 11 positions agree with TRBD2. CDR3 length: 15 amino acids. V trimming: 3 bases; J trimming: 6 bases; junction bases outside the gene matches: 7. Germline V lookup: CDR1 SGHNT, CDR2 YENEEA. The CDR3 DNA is TGTGCCAGCAGCTTTACACTAGCGGGAGCGGGCGAGCAGTACTTC. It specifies CASSFTLAGAGEQYF.

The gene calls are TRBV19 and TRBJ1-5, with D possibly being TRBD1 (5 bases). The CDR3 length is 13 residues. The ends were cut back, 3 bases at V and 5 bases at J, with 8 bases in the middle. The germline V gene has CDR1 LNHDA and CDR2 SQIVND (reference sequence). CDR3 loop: CASSMTDYQPQHF. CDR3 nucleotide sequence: TGTGCCAGTAGTATGACAGATTATCAGCCCCAGCATTTT. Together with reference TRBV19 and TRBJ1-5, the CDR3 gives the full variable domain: DGGITQSPKYLFRKEGQNVTLSCEQNLNHDAMYWYRQDPGQGLRLIYYSQIVNDFQKGDIAEGYSVSREKKESFPLTVTSAQKNPTAFYLCASSMTDYQPQHFGDGTRLSIL.

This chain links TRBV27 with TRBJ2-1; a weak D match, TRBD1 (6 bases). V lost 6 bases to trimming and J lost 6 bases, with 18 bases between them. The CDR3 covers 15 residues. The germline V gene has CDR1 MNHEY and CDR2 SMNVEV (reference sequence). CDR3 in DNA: TGTGCCAGCAGGCCGTTGGGGACAAAGGGCAATGAGCAGTTCTTC. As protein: CASRPLGTKGNEQFF.

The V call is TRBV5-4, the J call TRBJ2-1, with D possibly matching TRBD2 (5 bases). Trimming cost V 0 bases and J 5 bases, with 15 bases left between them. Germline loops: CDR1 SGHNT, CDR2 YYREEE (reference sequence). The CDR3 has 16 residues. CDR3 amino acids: CASSLAPRRPDNEQFF. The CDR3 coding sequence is TGTGCCAGCAGCTTGGCCCCCCGGAGGCCAGACAATGAGCAGTTCTTC.

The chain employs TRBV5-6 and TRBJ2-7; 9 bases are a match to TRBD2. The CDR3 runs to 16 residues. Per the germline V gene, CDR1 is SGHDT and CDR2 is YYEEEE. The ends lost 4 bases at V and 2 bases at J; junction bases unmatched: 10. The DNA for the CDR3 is TGTGCCAGCAGCCCAGCTCGTAGCGGGAGAGCCTACGAGCAGTACTTC. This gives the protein CASSPARSGRAYEQYF.

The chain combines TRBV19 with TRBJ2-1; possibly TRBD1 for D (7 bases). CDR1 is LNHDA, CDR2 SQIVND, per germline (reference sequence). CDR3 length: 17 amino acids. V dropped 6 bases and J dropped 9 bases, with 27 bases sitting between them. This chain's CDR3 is CASRPHVDGTVGGEQFF. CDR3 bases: TGTGCCAGTAGACCTCATGTCGATGGGACAGTCGGGGGTGAGCAGTTCTTC.

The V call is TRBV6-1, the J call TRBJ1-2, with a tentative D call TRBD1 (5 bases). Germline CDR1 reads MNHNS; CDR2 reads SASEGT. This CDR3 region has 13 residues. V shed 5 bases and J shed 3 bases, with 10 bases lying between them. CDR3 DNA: TGTGCCAGCAGTCTTCAGGGATACTATGGCTACACCTTC. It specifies CASSLQGYYGYTF.

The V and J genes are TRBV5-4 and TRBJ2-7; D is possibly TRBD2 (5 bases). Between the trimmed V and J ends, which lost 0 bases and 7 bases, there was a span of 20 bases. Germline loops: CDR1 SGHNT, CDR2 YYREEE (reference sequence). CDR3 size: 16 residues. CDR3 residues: CASSLGKSGPGWEQYF. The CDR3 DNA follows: TGTGCCAGCAGCTTGGGGAAAAGCGGCCCGGGGTGGGAGCAGTACTTC.

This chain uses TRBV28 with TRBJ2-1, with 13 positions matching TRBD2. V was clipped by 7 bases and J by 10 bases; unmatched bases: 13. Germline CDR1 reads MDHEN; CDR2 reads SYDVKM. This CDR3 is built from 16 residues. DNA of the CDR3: TGTGCCAGCACCTCCGGGACTAGCGGGAACCTAAGGGAGCAGTTCTTC. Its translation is CASTSGTSGNLREQFF.

This CDR3 reads CASSYLVLAGRGKETQYF. DNA for the CDR3: TGTGCCAGCAGCTATCTAGTTTTGGCGGGGAGAGGCAAGGAGACCCAGTACTTC. The chain recombines TRBV7-3 with TRBJ2-5; a weak D match, TRBD2 (6 bases). V lost 4 bases to trimming and J lost 5 bases, with 26 bases between them. This CDR3 is 18 amino acids long. CDR1 and CDR2 (germline): SGHTA, FQGTGA. The full variable domain, rest sourced from reference TRBV7-3 and TRBJ2-5, is GAGVSQTPSNKVTEKGKYVELRCDPISGHTALYWYRQSLGQGPEFLIYFQGTGAADDSGLPNDRFFAVRPEGSVSTLKIQRTERGDSAVYLCASSYLVLAGRGKETQYFGPGTRLLVL.

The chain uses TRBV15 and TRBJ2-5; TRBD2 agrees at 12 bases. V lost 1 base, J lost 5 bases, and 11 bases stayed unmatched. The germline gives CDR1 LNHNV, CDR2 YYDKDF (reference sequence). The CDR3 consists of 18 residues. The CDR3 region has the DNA TGTGCCACCAGCAGAGGACTAGCGGGAGCTTATATCAGGGAGACCCAGTACTTC. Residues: CATSRGLAGAYIRETQYF.